This T cell receptor beta chain was sequenced during a study of cytomegalovirus exposure and HLA in healthy donors. The CDR3 sequence is 13 residues long. The germline CDR1 and CDR2 sequences are MDHEN and SYDVKM. Trimming took 5 bases from V and 8 from J, leaving 15 bases between them. From the roughly 110-subject validation cohort, which was separate from the approximately 670-subject first cohort, the donors were drawn. With respect to this clone: The antigen remains unidentified.

Measured with immunoSEQ multiplex PCR; TCRdb has only the in-frame clones, and not every one. The sample contains some 170,000 clones, 86% of which appear only once. General study findings and limits: In vitro data verified a few CMV-associated chains as specific for CMV antigens. According to reports, the classifier identified cytomegalovirus status with high specificity and sensitivity.

The chain recombines TRBV28 with TRBJ1-1, with D tentatively TRBD1 (6 bases). The sequenced material came from PBMCs. This TCR derives from a man aged 25 to 45 in good health and CMV-seropositive. The CDR3 sequence is CASSLGRQVEAFF. For the CDR3, the DNA is TGTGCCAGCAGTCTTGGACGACAGGTAGAAGCTTTCTTT.